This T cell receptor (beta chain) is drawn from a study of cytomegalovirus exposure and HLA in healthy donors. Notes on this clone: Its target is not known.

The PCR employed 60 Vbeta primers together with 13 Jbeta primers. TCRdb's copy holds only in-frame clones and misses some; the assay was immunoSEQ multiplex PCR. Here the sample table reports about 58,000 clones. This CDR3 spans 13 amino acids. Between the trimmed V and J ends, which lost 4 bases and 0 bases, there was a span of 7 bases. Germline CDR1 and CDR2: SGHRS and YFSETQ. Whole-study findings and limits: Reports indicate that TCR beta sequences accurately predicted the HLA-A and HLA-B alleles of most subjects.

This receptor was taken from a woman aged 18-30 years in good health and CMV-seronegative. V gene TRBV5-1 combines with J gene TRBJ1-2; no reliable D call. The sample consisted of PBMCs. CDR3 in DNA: TGCGCCAGCAGCCCCCAGGCTAACTATGGCTACACCTTC. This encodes CASSPQANYGYTF.